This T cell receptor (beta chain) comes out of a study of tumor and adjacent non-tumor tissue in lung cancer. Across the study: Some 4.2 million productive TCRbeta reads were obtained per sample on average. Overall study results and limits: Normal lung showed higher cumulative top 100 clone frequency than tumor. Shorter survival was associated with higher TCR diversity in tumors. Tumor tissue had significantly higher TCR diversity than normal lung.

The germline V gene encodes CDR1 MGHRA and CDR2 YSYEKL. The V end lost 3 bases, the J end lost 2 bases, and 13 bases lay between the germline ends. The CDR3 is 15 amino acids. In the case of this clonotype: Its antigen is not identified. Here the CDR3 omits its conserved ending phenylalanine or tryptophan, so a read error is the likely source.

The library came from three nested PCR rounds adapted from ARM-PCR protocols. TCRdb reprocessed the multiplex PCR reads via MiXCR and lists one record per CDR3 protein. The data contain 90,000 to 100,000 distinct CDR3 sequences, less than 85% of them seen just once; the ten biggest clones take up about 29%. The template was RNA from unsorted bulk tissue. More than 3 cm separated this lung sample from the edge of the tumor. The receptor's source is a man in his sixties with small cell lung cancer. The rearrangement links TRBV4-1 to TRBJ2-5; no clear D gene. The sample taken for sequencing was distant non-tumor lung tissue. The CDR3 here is CASSQDRRFQETQYL. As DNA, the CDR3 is TGCGCCAGCAGCCAGGATCGAAGGTTTCAAGAGACCCAGTACTTA.